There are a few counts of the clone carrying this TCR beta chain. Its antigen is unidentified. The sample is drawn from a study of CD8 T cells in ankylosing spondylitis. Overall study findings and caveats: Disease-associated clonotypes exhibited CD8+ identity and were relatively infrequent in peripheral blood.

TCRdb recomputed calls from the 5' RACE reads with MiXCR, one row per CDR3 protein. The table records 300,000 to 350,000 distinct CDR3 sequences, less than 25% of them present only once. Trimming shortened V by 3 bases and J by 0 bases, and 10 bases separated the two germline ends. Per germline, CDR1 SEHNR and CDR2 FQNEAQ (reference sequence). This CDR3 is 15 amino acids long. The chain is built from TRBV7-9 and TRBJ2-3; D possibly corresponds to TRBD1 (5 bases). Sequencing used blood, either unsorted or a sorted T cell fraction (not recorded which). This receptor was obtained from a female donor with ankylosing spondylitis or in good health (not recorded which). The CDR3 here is CASSFDSPSTDTQYF. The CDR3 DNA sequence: TGTGCCAGCAGCTTCGACAGTCCTAGCACAGATACGCAGTATTTT.